This T cell receptor (beta chain) was obtained from a study of T cell responses to AZD1222 COVID-19 vaccine. The study's findings and limits: The donors showed a predominance of white British ancestry and of females, with possible underestimation of clonal diversity. Repertoires were obtained only post-peak T cell response. Baseline testing showed seropositivity in only a handful of AZD1222 recipients.

The repertoire was sequenced with immunoSEQ multiplex PCR; TCRdb's copy has only in-frame clones and lacks some. The table shows roughly 190,000 clones, with around 92% occurring only once. About this clone itself: Its antigen is still unknown.

The germline V gene has CDR1 LGHNT and CDR2 FRNRAP. The V end lost 2 bases, the J end lost 3 bases, and 13 bases lay between the germline ends. CDR3 length: 15 residues. This specimen consisted of peripheral blood, obtained on day 0 of AZD1222 vaccination. The V gene is TRBV12-5, the J gene TRBJ1-2; a possible D gene is TRBD1 (6 bases). The receptor was derived from an adult in good health. Here the CDR3 DNA reads TGTGCTAGTGGTTTGCCGCCGGGGGCAGACTATGGCTACACCTTC. Amino acid sequence: CASGLPPGADYGYTF.